This TCR beta chain was identified during a study of cytomegalovirus exposure and HLA in healthy donors. Study results and caveats: A list of 150 to 200 TCR beta chains associated with cytomegalovirus was given. Accurate prediction of HLA-A and HLA-B alleles (for most subjects) was reportedly achieved from TCR beta sequences.

To note about this clone: The antigen is undetermined.

Looked up from germline, CDR1 is SGDLS and CDR2 is YYNGEE. V lost 4 bases, J lost 5 bases, and 10 bases stayed unmatched. There are 16 residues in the CDR3. Primers for the PCR totalled 60 Vbeta and 13 Jbeta. Here immunoSEQ multiplex PCR was the method, and the copy in TCRdb shows in-frame clones only, minus some. The data show some 45,000 clones, approximately 52% seen once. Sequences were obtained from PBMCs. The chain employs TRBV9 and TRBJ2-5, with 11 bases matching TRBD2. The TCR sequence derives from a human donor in good health. In nucleotides, the CDR3 is TGTGCCAGCAGCCCACGAGTAGCGGGAGGGCGGGAGACCCAGTACTTC. This encodes CASSPRVAGGRETQYF.